The rows below give T cell receptor beta chains drawn from one sample of a study of spatial heterogeneity in lung cancer. Each CDR3 protein is one row after TCRdb ran MiXCR on the 5' RACE reads. The repertoire holds 45,000 to 65,000 distinct CDR3 sequences, with approximately 7% as singletons. The sample in question was PBMCs, obtained at surgery. These receptors originate from a female donor with early-stage non-small cell lung cancer. CDR3s include the opening cysteine and the closing phenylalanine or tryptophan. The order of the fields is D gene, V gene, J gene, clone size, CDR3 DNA, CDR3 protein. D genes are given only for firm matches. Not all rows give a size; the values are once, few, many and, for expanded clones, a class.

D: -
V: TRBV6-5
J: TRBJ2-7
size: many
DNA: TGTGCCAGCAGTTACTCGAGACAACCCTACGAGCAGTACTTC
CDR3: CASSYSRQPYEQYF

D: TRBD1
V: TRBV20-1
J: TRBJ1-1
size: many
DNA: TGCAGTGCCAAGACAGGGGGGGGCACTGAAGCTTTCTTT
CDR3: CSAKTGGGTEAFF

D: TRBD2
V: TRBV2
J: TRBJ2-1
size: -
DNA: TGTGCCAGCACCTGGGGAGGGAATGAGCAGTTCTTC
CDR3: CASTWGGNEQFF

D: -
V: TRBV5-1
J: TRBJ2-5
size: many
DNA: TGCGCCAGCAGCTTGAACGTCGGCAGGGAAGAGACCCAGTACTTC
CDR3: CASSLNVGREETQYF

D: -
V: TRBV4-2
J: TRBJ2-3
size: many
DNA: TGTGCCAGCAGCCATCCCGCCTTACCGGGTGATACGCAGTATTTT
CDR3: CASSHPALPGDTQYF

D: TRBD1
V: TRBV7-2
J: TRBJ1-6
size: -
DNA: TGTGCCAGCAGCTCGTCCGGGACAGTTAATTCACCCCTCCACTTT
CDR3: CASSSSGTVNSPLHF

D: -
V: TRBV7-9
J: TRBJ1-2
size: many
DNA: TGTGCCAGCAGCTTAAGCCTTGGGACGGATAGCTACACCTTC
CDR3: CASSLSLGTDSYTF

D: -
V: TRBV11-2
J: TRBJ2-7
size: few
DNA: TGTGCCAGCAGCTTCCTCTACGAGCAGTACTTC
CDR3: CASSFLYEQYF

D: -
V: TRBV2
J: TRBJ2-5
size: many
DNA: TGTGCCAGCAGTGAAAGAGGAGAGACCCAGTACTTC
CDR3: CASSERGETQYF

D: -
V: TRBV24-1
J: TRBJ2-3
size: -
DNA: TGTGCCACCAGTGCGTCCGGGGTCGGCACAGATACGCAGTATTTT
CDR3: CATSASGVGTDTQYF

D: -
V: TRBV20-1
J: TRBJ2-3
size: -
DNA: TGCAGTGCTAGAGACCCCGGGACCGCAGATACGCAGTATTTT
CDR3: CSARDPGTADTQYF

D: TRBD1
V: TRBV11-3
J: TRBJ1-1
size: -
DNA: TGTGCCAGCAGCTTAGATCCGGGACAGGGGACTGAAGCTTTCTTT
CDR3: CASSLDPGQGTEAFF

D: -
V: TRBV4-3
J: TRBJ1-4
size: many
DNA: TGCGCCAGCAGCCAAGATGTACCTAATGAAAAACTGTTTTTT
CDR3: CASSQDVPNEKLFF

D: TRBD2
V: TRBV29-1
J: TRBJ2-1
size: medium-sized
DNA: TGCAGCGTTGTCTTGGCAGGAAGACTAGCATACAATGAGCAGTTCTTC
CDR3: CSVVLAGRLAYNEQFF

D: TRBD2
V: TRBV20-1
J: TRBJ2-1
size: many
DNA: TGCAGTGCTAGAGGCGGGGGGGCTTGGAATGAGCAGTTCTTC
CDR3: CSARGGGAWNEQFF

D: TRBD1
V: TRBV7-9
J: TRBJ2-3
size: many
DNA: TGTGCCAGTCAATCAAGGGGACAGCTCACAGATACGCAGTATTTT
CDR3: CASQSRGQLTDTQYF